These 24 T cell receptor beta chains were all obtained from the same sample, sequenced in a study of type 1 and type 2 diabetes patients. Genomic DNA was the PCR template. Amplification of the beta chain CDR3 used 30 forward and 13 reverse multiplex primers. TCRdb reprocessed the multiplex PCR reads via MiXCR and lists one record per CDR3 protein. The table lists approximately 260,000 distinct CDR3 sequences, 45% to 60% of them singletons. Sequencing was carried out using peripheral blood mononuclear cells (PBMCs). The receptors here all came from a man younger than 30 with type 2 diabetes.

The gene calls are TRBV30 and TRBJ1-3; D unresolved. Germline V gene data show CDR1 as GTSNPN and CDR2 as SVGIG (reference sequence). CDR3 length: 13 amino acids. Trimming shortened V by 1 base and J by 7 bases, and 11 bases separated the two germline ends. Here the CDR3 DNA reads TGTGCCTGGAGTGATGGGTTAAGGAACACCATATATTTT. Its translation: CAWSDGLRNTIYF.

This clonotype was seen a handful of times. The chain couples TRBV9 to TRBJ2-6, with TRBD2 as a possible D gene (6 bases). CDR1 and CDR2 (germline): SGDLS, YYNGEE. V was shortened by 2 bases and J by 2 bases, with 8 bases between the two germline ends. CDR3 length equals 15 residues. CDR3 sequence (DNA): TGTGCCAGCAGCGTCGGGGGTACTGGGGCCAACGTCCTGACTTTC. The encoded protein is CASSVGGTGANVLTF.

This clonotype was recorded a few times. The genes are TRBV29-1 and TRBJ1-1, with D uncertain. This CDR3 has 13 amino acids. V lost 5 bases and J lost 5, with 15 bases in between. Germline V gene sequence: CDR1 SQVTM, CDR2 ANQGSEA. The CDR3 spells CSVFHIGGTEAFF. In DNA, the CDR3 is TGCAGCGTTTTCCATATTGGAGGGACTGAAGCTTTCTTT.

The sample holds a few counts of this clonotype. This chain joins TRBV28 and TRBJ2-1; TRBD1 agrees at 7 bases. Germline values: CDR1 MDHEN, CDR2 SYDVKM. The CDR3 consists of 11 residues. V was clipped by 11 bases and J by 7 bases; unmatched bases: 5. In nucleotides, the CDR3 is TGTGCCGAGGGGGCAGGGAATGAGCAGTTCTTC. It translates to CAEGAGNEQFF.

This clonotype showed up just a few times. The V and J genes are TRBV27 and TRBJ1-2, with D unresolved. The CDR3 runs 13 residues. Germline V gene lookup returns CDR1 MNHEY and CDR2 SMNVEV (reference sequence). V shed 6 bases and J shed 4 bases, with 12 bases lying between them. DNA for the CDR3: TGTGCCAGCAGGGAAGGGCCCTTCTATGGCTACACCTTC. Translation gives CASREGPFYGYTF.

The chain has TRBV19 and TRBJ1-1; unclear D gene. The CDR3 totals 14 residues. Trimming pared 0 bases from V and 0 bases from J, leaving 5 bases between. Per the germline V gene, CDR1 is LNHDA and CDR2 is SQIVND (reference sequence). CDR3 amino acids: CASSIEPLNTEAFF. The CDR3 coding sequence is TGTGCCAGTAGTATAGAGCCTCTGAACACTGAAGCTTTCTTT.

J is TRBJ2-1 and V is TRBV6-6; 7 positions agree with TRBD2. This CDR3 has 16 amino acids. J lost 2 bases, V lost 2 bases, and 6 bases had no gene match. Germline V gives CDR1 MNHNY, CDR2 SVGAGI (reference sequence). CDR3 coding DNA: TGTGCCAGCAGTTACGGTACGGGAGGAGCCTACAATGAGCAGTTCTTC. It translates to CASSYGTGGAYNEQFF.

The genes are TRBV20-1 and TRBJ2-3; D might be TRBD1 (5 bases). V was shortened by 5 bases and J by 2 bases, with 14 bases between the two germline ends. The CDR3 totals 14 residues. Germline lookup yields CDR1 DFQATT and CDR2 SNEGSKA (reference sequence). The CDR3 bases are TGCAGTGCTCCACCCCAGGGTAACACAGATACGCAGTATTTT. Its protein product is CSAPPQGNTDTQYF.

This clonotype appeared many times. This chain connects TRBV2 to TRBJ2-2; D not resolved. CDR3 length: 10 amino acids. V gave up 7 bases and J gave up 6 bases, with 3 bases separating them. The germline V gene has CDR1 SNHLY and CDR2 FYNNEI. Here the CDR3 reads CASKPGELFF. The DNA of the CDR3 is TGTGCCAGCAAACCCGGGGAGCTGTTTTTT.

This clonotype has a count of ten or more. The V gene is TRBV2, the J gene TRBJ2-6, with 7 positions matching TRBD1. V lost 5 bases to trimming and J lost 4 bases; unmatched junction nucleotides: 5. CDR3 length: 15 residues. Looked up from germline, CDR1 is SNHLY and CDR2 is FYNNEI. DNA of the CDR3: TGTGCCAGCAGTAAGACAGGGCTCGGGGCCAACGTCCTGACTTTC. As protein: CASSKTGLGANVLTF. Variable domain in full (rest from reference TRBV2 and TRBJ2-6): EPEVTQTPSHQVTQMGQEVILRCVPISNHLYFYWYRQILGQKVEFLVSFYNNEISEKSEIFDDQFSVERPDGSNFTLKIRSTKLEDSAMYFCASSKTGLGANVLTFGAGSRLTVL.

Only a few counts were recorded for this clonotype. The V call is TRBV7-9, the J call TRBJ1-1, with D hard to call. Germline assignment: CDR1 SEHNR and CDR2 FQNEAQ (reference sequence). Trimming removed 1 base at V and 1 base at J, with 7 bases between. The CDR3 is 14 residues long. The CDR3 bases are TGTGCCAGCAGCTTAGAGGGCAGGAACACTGAAGCTTTCTTT. It yields the protein CASSLEGRNTEAFF.

This chain joins TRBV30 and TRBJ2-7, with 8 nucleotides matching TRBD1. The CDR3 has 15 amino acids. V lost 0 bases to trimming and J lost 7 bases; unmatched junction nucleotides: 11. Germline loops: CDR1 GTSNPN, CDR2 SVGIG (reference sequence). CDR3 amino acids: CAWSVLGQEYGEQYF. The CDR3 DNA sequence: TGTGCCTGGAGTGTTTTGGGACAGGAGTATGGGGAGCAGTACTTC.

This chain links TRBV2 with TRBJ1-3; TRBD1 might be the D (6 bases). CDR3 length: 15 residues. Germline-derived CDR1 and CDR2 are SNHLY and FYNNEI. Trimming removed 4 bases at V and 0 bases at J, with 10 bases between. The CDR3 sequence is CASSGTGTSGNTIYF. The CDR3 DNA is TGTGCCAGCAGTGGAACAGGGACCTCTGGAAACACCATATATTTT.

The chain recombines TRBV15 with TRBJ2-1; D is ambiguous. CDR1 is LNHNV and CDR2 is YYDKDF in the germline V gene (reference sequence). V was pared by 6 bases and J by 5 bases, with 17 bases between. This CDR3 comprises 15 residues. CDR3: CATSYPGHRDNEQFF. The CDR3 nucleotides read TGTGCCACCAGTTACCCCGGGCACAGAGACAATGAGCAGTTCTTC.

This chain uses TRBV7-2 with TRBJ1-5; D is unclear. Germline V lookup: CDR1 SGHTA, CDR2 FQGNSA. Between the trimmed V and J ends, which lost 1 base and 2 bases, there was a span of 9 bases. The CDR3 is made up of 15 amino acids. CDR3 loop: CASSLVPGGNQPQHF. The CDR3 DNA reads TGTGCCAGCAGCTTAGTCCCGGGAGGCAATCAGCCCCAGCATTTT.

This clonotype came up many times. The CDR3 DNA follows: TGTGCCAGCAGAGTAGCAGGTGAAGGTTCACCCCTCCACTTT. It specifies CASRVAGEGSPLHF. The rearrangement joins TRBV2 to TRBJ1-6; D gene ambiguous. V was clipped by 6 bases and J by 9 bases, with 15 bases between them. The CDR3 spans 14 residues. Germline CDR1 SNHLY, CDR2 FYNNEI. Together with reference TRBV2 and TRBJ1-6, the CDR3 gives the full variable domain: EPEVTQTPSHQVTQMGQEVILRCVPISNHLYFYWYRQILGQKVEFLVSFYNNEISEKSEIFDDQFSVERPDGSNFTLKIRSTKLEDSAMYFCASRVAGEGSPLHFGNGTRLTVT.

This clonotype has at least ten counts. The chain carries TRBV2 and TRBJ1-1; no clear D gene. Trimming cost V 4 bases and J 4 bases, with 7 bases left between them. This CDR3 comprises 12 residues. Per germline, CDR1 SNHLY and CDR2 FYNNEI. The CDR3, as DNA: TGTGCCAGCAGTGTGTATTCCACTGAAGCTTTCTTT. Protein sequence: CASSVYSTEAFF.

The J gene is TRBJ1-1, the V gene TRBV29-1; TRBD1 matches at 11 bases. CDR1 is SQVTM, CDR2 ANQGSEA, per germline. V lost 1 base and J lost 5; bases outside the gene matches: 3. The length of the CDR3 is 14 residues. Here the CDR3 reads CSVEVGQGVTEAFF. CDR3 nucleotide sequence: TGCAGCGTTGAAGTGGGACAGGGGGTAACTGAAGCTTTCTTT.

The V gene is TRBV7-8, the J gene TRBJ1-2; TRBD1 matches 8 bases. Germline values: CDR1 SGHVS, CDR2 FQNEAQ. The trim removed 5 bases at V and 2 bases at J, leaving 7 bases unmatched. The CDR3 covers 15 residues. The CDR3 DNA is TGTGCCAGCAGCAGACAACAGGGGGTCAACTATGGCTACACCTTC. Protein product: CASSRQQGVNYGYTF. The full variable domain, completed using reference TRBV7-8 and TRBJ1-2, is GAGVSQSPRYKVAKRGQDVALRCDPISGHVSLFWYQQALGQGPEFLTYFQNEAQLDKSGLPSDRFFAERPEGSVSTLKIQRTQQEDSAVYLCASSRQQGVNYGYTFGSGTRLTVV.

This clonotype was seen more than once but under ten times. The chain couples TRBV20-1 to TRBJ1-1; D gene ambiguous. The V end lost 1 base, the J end lost 2 bases, and 2 bases lay between the germline ends. Per the germline V gene, CDR1 is DFQATT and CDR2 is SNEGSKA (reference sequence). The length of the CDR3 is 11 residues. Here the CDR3 reads CSARGNTEAFF. The CDR3 DNA reads as TGCAGTGCTAGAGGAAACACTGAAGCTTTCTTT.

This clonotype was observed a few times. In nucleotides, the CDR3 is TGTGCCAGTAGTAAGACGGGAGGGGGAGGTCTCGGTGAGCAGTTCTTC. It encodes CASSKTGGGGLGEQFF. This chain uses TRBV19 with TRBJ2-1, with 8 bases that match TRBD2. This CDR3 has 16 residues. V dropped 4 bases and J dropped 9; count of bases not matched to a gene: 14. Germline V CDR1 and CDR2: LNHDA, SQIVND (reference sequence).

The V gene is TRBV15, the J gene TRBJ1-2; D gene unclear. V was pared by 1 base and J by 8 bases, with 11 bases between. The CDR3 has 13 residues. CDR1 and CDR2 from the germline V gene are LNHNV and YYDKDF (reference sequence). The CDR3 coding sequence is TGTGCCACCAGCAGAGGGTCCGATTACGGCTACACCTTC. It is translated as CATSRGSDYGYTF.

The chain joins TRBV19 to TRBJ2-1, with D perhaps matching TRBD1 (5 bases). The ends were cut back, 5 bases at V and 4 bases at J, with 15 bases in the middle. The CDR3 length is 15 residues. Per germline, CDR1 LNHDA and CDR2 SQIVND (reference sequence). Written as DNA, the CDR3 is TGTGCCAGTAGTTCACCCGACAGTTTTTACAATGAGCAGTTCTTC. It encodes CASSSPDSFYNEQFF.

V and J are TRBV10-1 and TRBJ2-7; maybe TRBD2 (6 bases). Per the germline V gene, CDR1 is WNHNN and CDR2 is SYGVQD (reference sequence). Trimming pared 5 bases from V and 5 bases from J, leaving 16 bases between. This CDR3 region has 14 residues. CDR3 DNA: TGCGCCAGCAGTCTCGGAGGGCGCGCTGACGAGCAGTACTTC. Protein product: CASSLGGRADEQYF.